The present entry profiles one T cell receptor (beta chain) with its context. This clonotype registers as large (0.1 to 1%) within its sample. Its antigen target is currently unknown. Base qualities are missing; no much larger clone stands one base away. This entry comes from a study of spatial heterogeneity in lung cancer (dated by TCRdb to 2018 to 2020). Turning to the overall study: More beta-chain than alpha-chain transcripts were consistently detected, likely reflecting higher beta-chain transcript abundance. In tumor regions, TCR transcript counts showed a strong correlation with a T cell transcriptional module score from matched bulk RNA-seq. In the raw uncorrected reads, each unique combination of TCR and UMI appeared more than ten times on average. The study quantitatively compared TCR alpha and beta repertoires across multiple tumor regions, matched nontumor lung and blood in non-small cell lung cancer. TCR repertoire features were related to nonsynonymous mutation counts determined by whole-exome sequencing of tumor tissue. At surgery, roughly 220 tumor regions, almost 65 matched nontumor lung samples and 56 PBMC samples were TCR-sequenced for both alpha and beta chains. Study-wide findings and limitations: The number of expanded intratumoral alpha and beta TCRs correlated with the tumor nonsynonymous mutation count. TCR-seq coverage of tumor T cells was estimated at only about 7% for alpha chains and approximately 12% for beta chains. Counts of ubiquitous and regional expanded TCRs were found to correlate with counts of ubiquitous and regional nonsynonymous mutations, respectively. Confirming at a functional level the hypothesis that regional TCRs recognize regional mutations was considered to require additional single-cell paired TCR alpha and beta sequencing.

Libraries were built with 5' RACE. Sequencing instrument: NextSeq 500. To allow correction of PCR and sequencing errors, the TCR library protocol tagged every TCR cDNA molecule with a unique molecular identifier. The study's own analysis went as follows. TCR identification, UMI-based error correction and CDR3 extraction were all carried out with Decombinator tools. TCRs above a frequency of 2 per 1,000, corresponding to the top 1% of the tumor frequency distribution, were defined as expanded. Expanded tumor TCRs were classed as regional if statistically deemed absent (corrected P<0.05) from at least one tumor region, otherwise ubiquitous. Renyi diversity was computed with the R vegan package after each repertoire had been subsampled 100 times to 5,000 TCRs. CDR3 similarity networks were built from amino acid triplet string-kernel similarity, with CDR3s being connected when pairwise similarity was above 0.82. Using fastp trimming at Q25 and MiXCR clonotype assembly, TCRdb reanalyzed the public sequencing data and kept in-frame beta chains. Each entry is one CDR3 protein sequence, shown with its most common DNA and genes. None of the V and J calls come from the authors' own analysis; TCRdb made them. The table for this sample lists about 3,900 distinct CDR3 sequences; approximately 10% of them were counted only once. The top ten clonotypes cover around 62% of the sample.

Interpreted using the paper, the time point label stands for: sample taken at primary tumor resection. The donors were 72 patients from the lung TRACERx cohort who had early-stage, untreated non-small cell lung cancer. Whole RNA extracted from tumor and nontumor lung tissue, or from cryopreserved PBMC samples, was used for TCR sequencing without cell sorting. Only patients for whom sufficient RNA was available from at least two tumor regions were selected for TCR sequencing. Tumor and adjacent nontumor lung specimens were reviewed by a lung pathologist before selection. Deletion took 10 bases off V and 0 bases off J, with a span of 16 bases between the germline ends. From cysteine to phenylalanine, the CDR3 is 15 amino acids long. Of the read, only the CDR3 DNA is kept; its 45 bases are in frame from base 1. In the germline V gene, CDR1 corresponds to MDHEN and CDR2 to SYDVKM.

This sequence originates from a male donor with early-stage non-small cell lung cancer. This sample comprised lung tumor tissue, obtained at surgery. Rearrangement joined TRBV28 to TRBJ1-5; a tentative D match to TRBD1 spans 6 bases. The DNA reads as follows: TGTGCCATTCTACAGGGCGGGGATAGCAATCAGCCCCAGCATTTT. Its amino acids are CAILQGGDSNQPQHF.